This T cell receptor (beta chain) was profiled in a study of blood T cell repertoires in COVID-19. Here immunoSEQ multiplex PCR was the method, and the copy in TCRdb shows in-frame clones only, minus some. The sample has approximately 200,000 clones, around 84% seen once. The CDR3 consists of 13 residues. Trimming took 4 bases from V and 4 from J, leaving 11 bases between them. From germline, CDR1 is PRHDT and CDR2 FYEKMQ (reference sequence). This clone appeared a single time. Sequenced input: PBMCs or T cells enriched from blood (not recorded which). The chain couples TRBV13 to TRBJ2-7, with D possibly matching TRBD1 (5 bases). This clonotype was sampled from a man between 40 and 49 years old who had recovered from COVID-19. The CDR3 is CASSSGRGYEQYF. CDR3 nucleotides: TGTGCCAGCAGCTCAGGAAGGGGTTACGAGCAGTACTTC. Using reference TRBV13 and TRBJ2-7 for the parts outside the CDR3, the full variable domain is AAGVIQSPRHLIKEKRETATLKCYPIPRHDTVYWYQQGPGQDPQFLISFYEKMQSDKGSIPDRFSAQQFSDYHSELNMSSLELGDSALYFCASSSGRGYEQYFGPGTRLTVT.